This T cell receptor (beta chain) appears in the sequencing data of a study of blood T cells in healthy people across ages. A remark on this clonotype: The antigen remains undetermined.

V gave up 0 bases and J gave up 4 bases, with 11 bases separating them. The CDR3 has 15 amino acids. CDR1 and CDR2 from the germline V gene are SGHRS and YFSETQ. Sample-barcoded 5' priming and a J-beta primer mix drove a second PCR of about 6 to 12 cycles. Every cDNA molecule carried a tag from a template-switch adaptor bearing 12 random nucleotides. TCRdb independently ran MiXCR on the 5' RACE reads; one entry per CDR3 protein. The table includes 600,000 to 850,000 distinct CDR3 sequences, approximately 39% detected once. Study-level results: Long-lived donors had more naive CD4+ cells and higher diversity than aged donors.

The receptor was derived from a woman in her sixties in good health. V and J are TRBV5-1 and TRBJ1-5, with a weak D call TRBD1 (5 bases). What was sequenced was blood. Here the CDR3 reads CASSLDAGLNQPQHF. DNA of the CDR3: TGCGCCAGCAGCTTGGATGCGGGACTGAATCAGCCCCAGCATTTT. Variable domain in full (rest from reference TRBV5-1 and TRBJ1-5): KAGVTQTPRYLIKTRGQQVTLSCSPISGHRSVSWYQQTPGQGLQFLFEYFSETQRNKGNFPGRFSGRQFSNSRSEMNVSTLELGDSALYLCASSLDAGLNQPQHFGDGTRLSIL.